Each of the 4 T cell receptor beta chains below was sequenced from the same sample in a study of cytomegalovirus exposure and HLA in healthy donors. Amplification used 60 Vbeta primers and 13 Jbeta primers. Clones were sequenced by immunoSEQ multiplex PCR, and TCRdb holds only the in-frame ones, with some missing. The profile covers fewer than 300,000 clones, with 86% appearing a single time and almost 4% taken by the ten largest. The sample comprised PBMCs. These receptors all stem from a man aged 35-49 years in good health and CMV-seropositive.

CDR3 coding DNA: TGCAGTGCCAGGGGGTCCTATGGCTACACCTTC. It codes for CSARGSYGYTF. The chain employs TRBV20-1 and TRBJ1-2, with 7 bases matching TRBD1. CDR1 is DFQATT, CDR2 SNEGSKA, per germline (reference sequence). The CDR3 loop spans 11 amino acids. Trimming cost V 6 bases and J 4 bases; bases outside gene matches: 2.

The chain combines TRBV27 with TRBJ2-1; 11 nucleotides line up with TRBD2. From germline, CDR1 is MNHEY and CDR2 SMNVEV (reference sequence). The CDR3 runs 14 residues. With 2 bases clipped from V and 8 bases from J, the junction kept 2 bases outside the gene matches. The CDR3 DNA is TGTGCCAGCAGTTTAGGACTAGCGGGTTATGAGCAGTTCTTC. It encodes CASSLGLAGYEQFF.

The genes are TRBV6-5 and TRBJ2-3; 7 positions match TRBD2. The CDR3 loop spans 15 amino acids. J gave up 1 base and V 2 bases, and 3 bases lay outside the gene matches. CDR1 is MNHEY and CDR2 is SVGAGI in the germline V gene. This chain's CDR3 is CASSYGAGGTDTQYF. DNA for the CDR3: TGTGCCAGCAGTTACGGGGCGGGGGGCACAGATACGCAGTATTTT.

Only one count was recorded for this clone. The V and J genes are TRBV2 and TRBJ2-3, with 12 positions matching TRBD2. In germline, CDR1 is SNHLY, CDR2 FYNNEI. V trimming: 6 bases; J trimming: 6 bases; junction bases outside the gene matches: 10. The CDR3 is 16 residues long. CDR3 amino acids: CASRVPSGRAMDTQYF. The CDR3 nucleotides read TGTGCCAGCAGGGTTCCTAGCGGGAGGGCCATGGATACGCAGTATTTT.